This TCR beta chain was sequenced for a study of patients and donors after allogeneic stem cell transplantation. Trimming cost V 1 base and J 5 bases, with 8 bases left between them. The CDR3 consists of 12 residues. The germline V gene has CDR1 GTSNPN and CDR2 SVGIG (reference sequence). TCRdb itself ran the RT-PCR reads through MiXCR, one entry per CDR3 protein. The repertoire has roughly 190,000 distinct CDR3 sequences, 41% of them found once; the top ten carry less than 40%. The sequence was collected from a human donor who was either an allogeneic HSCT recipient or a stem cell or donor lymphocyte infusion donor (not recorded which). It is not recorded whose cells these are; they may come from a transplant donor. The sequencing input was blood, either unsorted or a sorted T cell fraction (not recorded which). This sequence joins TRBV30 and TRBJ1-1; D gene ambiguous. The CDR3 DNA follows: TGTGCCTGGAGTGGGGAAACTACTGAAGCTTTCTTT. Translation: CAWSGETTEAFF. The full variable domain, completed using reference TRBV30 and TRBJ1-1, is SQTIHQWPATLVQPVGSPLSLECTVEGTSNPNLYWYRQAAGRGLQLLFYSVGIGQISSEVPQNLSASRPQDRQFILSSKKLLLSDSGFYLCAWSGETTEAFFGQGTRLTVV.